The present entry profiles one TCR beta chain with its context. This clonotype has only a few counts. Its antigen has not been determined. One base away there is no much larger clone; base qualities are not given. Library construction relied on 5' RACE. The second PCR ran for roughly 7 to 12 cycles and used a J-beta primer mix along with a sample-barcoded 5' primer. A unique molecular identifier was introduced onto each TCR beta cDNA molecule by a template-switch 5' adaptor carrying 12 random nucleotides. Each sample yielded at least 3 million CDR3-containing paired-end reads. First-strand cDNA synthesis was performed from all RNA using the Mint cDNA synthesis kit, with priming by a TRBC-specific oligonucleotide. Following uracil-DNA glycosylase treatment, a first 18-cycle PCR with universal primers M1SS and BC2_uni_R was performed on all cDNA. Turning to the authors' computational methods: Each sample was normalized by randomly selecting 1 million high-quality reads, each carrying a distinct molecular identifier. Reads with shared molecular identifiers were discarded instead of being binned into consensus sequences. MiTCR, set to a Q25 quality threshold and the strictest error-elimination algorithm, was used for CDR3 identification, clonotype clustering and error correction. A nonparametric unseen species model using Euler transformation provided a lower-bound estimate of total TCR beta diversity. TCRdb trimmed public reads at Q25 via fastp, called clones via MiXCR and kept in-frame beta chains. Rows matching on CDR3 protein sequence are summarized as one entry with the most common DNA and genes. The V and J calls and clone size come from TCRdb's table, not from the authors' own analysis. In this sample the table shows 1,800,000 or so distinct CDR3 sequences, about two fifths of which occur a single time. The ten largest clones capture 23% of the sample.

Systemically healthy Caucasian individuals from Russia, approximately 39 in total and aged roughly 6 to 100 years, were included as donors. Roughly 9 milliliters of peripheral blood were drawn from each donor into EDTA-treated Vacutainer tubes. Ficoll-Paque density-gradient centrifugation was used to isolate PBMCs, with at least 6.5 million obtained per sample. Trizol reagent was used to extract total RNA from the PBMCs, yielding at least 5 micrograms per sample. Naive CD45RAhigh/CD27high T cell percentages were measured by flow cytometry on a PBMC aliquot from every donor. This record belongs to a study of blood T cells in healthy people across ages (dated by TCRdb to between 2014 and 2017). Regarding the complete study: Template switching captured roughly one uniquely barcoded TCR beta cDNA molecule per two T cells in model experiments. Using deep sequencing normalized with unique cDNA molecular identifiers, the study measured how TCR beta repertoire diversity changes with age. The donors were split into four age groups: young (average 16 years), middle-aged (roughly 40), aged (more than 55) and long-lived (roughly 80). To avoid experimental bias, donors of different ages were randomly spread across the sequencing lanes. Using the same blood draw, the study looked at two additional independent replicas of 1 million unique cDNA reads for two donors, one aged 18 to 30 and the other aged 80 or older. What the study reported, not specific to this receptor: A strong correlation was found between observed TCR beta diversity and the percentage of naive T cells measured by flow cytometry. Donor CMV infection status was unknown, potentially confounding age-related changes in expanded clonotypes. Observed TCR beta diversity per million T cells fell roughly linearly with age, and a significant reduction was already apparent by age approximately 41. Conclusive comparison of naive and antigen-experienced compartments was prevented by the profiling of bulk unsorted PBMCs. Total diversity estimates from one million sequenced T cells were considered lower bounds and underestimates. Compared with the aged group, the long-lived group had more naive CD4+ T cells, fewer expanded clones and increased TCR diversity, suggesting age selection.

For CDR1 and CDR2, the germline V gene lists SGHTA and FQGNSA. A distance of 11 bases separates the germline ends of V and J, which lose 6 bases and 3 bases respectively. The CDR3 spans 13 residues, from the cysteine through the phenylalanine. Left in the record is the CDR3 DNA by itself, 39 bases read in frame from the first base. This clonotype originated in a human donor in good health. Sample: blood. The chain is made from TRBV7-2 and TRBJ1-1, with a weak D call of TRBD1 (6 bases match). The CDR3 region has the sequence CASRRDTYTEAFF. The bases read TGTGCCAGCAGACGGGACACATACACTGAAGCTTTCTTT.